The next 4 T cell receptor beta chains were all read from a single sample in a study of control samples from healthy donors and cancer patients. The assay was immunoSEQ multiplex PCR, and TCRdb's table has in-frame clones only and misses some. Of 100,000 to 150,000 clones in the sample, around 87% were seen once. Sample: blood. The receptors were sampled from a man between 60 and 70 years old in good health.

V gene TRBV19 combines with J gene TRBJ1-3; D perhaps matches TRBD1 (6 bases). V lost 5 bases and J lost 0, with 14 bases in between. Germline V lookup: CDR1 LNHDA, CDR2 SQIVND (reference sequence). This CDR3 is 16 amino acids long. DNA for the CDR3: TGTGCCAGTAGTGCCCGCGGACAGAGCTCTGGAAACACCATATATTTT. Amino acids: CASSARGQSSGNTIYF.

This chain links TRBV7-2 with TRBJ1-6; no clear D gene. Germline V lookup: CDR1 SGHTA, CDR2 FQGNSA. The CDR3 contains 13 residues. The V end was cut by 4 bases, the J end by 10 bases, with 11 bases between. CDR3 in amino acids: CASSSPQQSPLHF. The CDR3 DNA reads as TGTGCCAGCAGCTCCCCACAACAATCACCCCTCCACTTT.

The chain employs TRBV5-8 and TRBJ1-6; 7 bases fit TRBD1. V was pared by 4 bases and J by 8 bases, with 9 bases of the junction left unmatched. Germline loops: CDR1 SGHTS, CDR2 YDEGEE. The CDR3 totals 15 residues. In nucleotides, the CDR3 is TGTGCCAGCAGCAGCTCAAGGGGGCACCATTCACCCCTCCACTTT. It specifies CASSSSRGHHSPLHF.

J is TRBJ1-1 and V is TRBV5-6, with D possibly matching TRBD1 (5 bases). The CDR3 covers 16 residues. Germline CDR1 SGHDT, CDR2 YYEEEE. V lost 4 bases and J 2 bases, leaving 18 bases between the germline ends. CDR3: CASSPNGGSGNTEAFF. The CDR3 bases are TGTGCCAGCAGCCCGAACGGGGGATCTGGAAACACTGAAGCTTTCTTT.